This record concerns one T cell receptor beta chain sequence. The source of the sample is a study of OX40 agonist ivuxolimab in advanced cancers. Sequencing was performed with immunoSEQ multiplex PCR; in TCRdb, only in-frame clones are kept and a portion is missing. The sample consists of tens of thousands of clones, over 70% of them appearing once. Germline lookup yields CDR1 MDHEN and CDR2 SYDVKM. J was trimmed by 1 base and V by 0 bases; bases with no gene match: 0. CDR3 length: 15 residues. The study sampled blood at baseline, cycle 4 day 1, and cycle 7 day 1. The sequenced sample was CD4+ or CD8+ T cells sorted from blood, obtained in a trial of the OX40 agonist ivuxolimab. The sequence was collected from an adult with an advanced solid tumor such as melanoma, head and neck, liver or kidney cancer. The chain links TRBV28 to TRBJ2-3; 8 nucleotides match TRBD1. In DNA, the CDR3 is TGTGCCAGCAGTTTATGGGACAGGGGCACAGATACGCAGTATTTT. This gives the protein CASSLWDRGTDTQYF.